A selection of T cell receptor beta chains follows, all from one sample in a study of monozygotic twins with cystic fibrosis. Repertoires were generated with immunoSEQ multiplex PCR, while TCRdb's copy carries only in-frame clones and drops some. The sample shows about 12,000 clones, approximately 85% of them seen only once. Material: blood. The source is a man aged 18-30 years with cystic fibrosis. Each CDR3 is given with its conserved first and last residue. The order of the fields is J gene, clone size, V gene, D gene, CDR3 protein, CDR3 DNA. A D gene is named only where the DNA matches it firmly. Not all rows give a size; the values are once, few, many and, for expanded clones, a class.

>TRBJ1-1|NA|TRBV5-1|NA
CASSRETGSGTEAFF
TGCGCCAGCAGCAGAGAAACGGGGTCTGGCACTGAAGCTTTCTTT
>TRBJ2-5|NA|TRBV23-1|TRBD2
CASPRLAQETQYF
TGCGCCAGCCCAAGACTAGCCCAAGAGACCCAGTACTTC
>TRBJ2-2|NA|TRBV6-1|NA
CASSFGGANGELFF
TGTGCCAGCAGCTTTGGGGGGGCAAACGGGGAGCTGTTTTTT
>TRBJ2-7|NA|TRBV13|NA
CASSFPGFEQYF
TGTGCCAGCAGCTTCCCCGGGTTCGAGCAGTACTTC
>TRBJ1-2|NA|TRBV6-6|NA
CASSYSGGNYGYTF
TGTGCCAGCAGTTACTCTGGAGGTAACTATGGCTACACCTTC
>TRBJ1-2|NA|TRBV6-1|NA
CASRLQTPGYTF
TGTGCCAGCAGACTCCAGACCCCCGGCTACACCTTC
>TRBJ2-1|once|TRBV28|NA
CASSPAGNYNEQFF
TGTGCCAGCAGCCCAGCAGGCAACTACAATGAGCAGTTCTTC
>TRBJ1-1|NA|TRBV11-2|NA
CASSPTAGNTEAFF
TGTGCCAGCAGCCCCACTGCGGGGAACACTGAAGCTTTCTTT
>TRBJ1-4|NA|TRBV5-1|NA
CASSLMVWPRDSNEKLFF
TGCGCCAGCAGCTTGATGGTATGGCCGCGGGACTCTAATGAAAAACTGTTTTTT
>TRBJ2-3|NA|TRBV12-5|NA
CASVSTVLTDTQYF
TGTGCTAGTGTTTCGACAGTACTCACAGATACGCAGTATTTT
>TRBJ1-6|NA|TRBV5-1|NA
CASSRQDYNSPLHF
TGCGCCAGCAGCAGACAGGACTATAATTCACCCCTCCACTTT
>TRBJ2-2|once|TRBV5-4|NA
CASSLQGANTGELFF
TGTGCCAGCAGCCTACAGGGTGCGAACACCGGGGAGCTGTTTTTT
>TRBJ2-1|NA|TRBV6-6|TRBD2
CASISGSTYNEQFF
TGTGCCAGCATTAGCGGGAGCACCTACAATGAGCAGTTCTTC
>TRBJ2-7|NA|TRBV5-1|NA
CASSSGVAASPAYEQYF
TGCGCCAGCAGCTCCGGGGTAGCGGCAAGTCCTGCCTACGAGCAGTACTTC
>TRBJ2-7|few|TRBV14|TRBD1
CASSQTGGWEEQYF
TGTGCCAGCAGCCAAACAGGGGGCTGGGAAGAGCAGTACTTC
>TRBJ2-1|NA|TRBV5-4|NA
CASSLIAAQRQFF
TGTGCCAGCAGCTTAATTGCGGCCCAACGGCAGTTCTTC
>TRBJ2-2|NA|TRBV5-6|TRBD2
CASSSIGLAGPNTGELFF
TGCGCCAGCAGCTCAATCGGACTAGCGGGACCGAACACCGGGGAGCTGTTTTTT
>TRBJ2-1|NA|TRBV2|TRBD1
CASRDREEQFF
TGTGCCAGCAGAGACAGGGAAGAGCAGTTCTTC
>TRBJ2-3|NA|TRBV7-2|TRBD2
CASSPSSGRARTDTQYF
TGTGCCAGCAGCCCATCGTCCGGGAGGGCTCGCACAGATACGCAGTATTTT
>TRBJ1-2|NA|TRBV11-2|NA
CASSLGGRGVFSGYTF
TGTGCCAGCAGCTTAGGGGGGAGAGGGGTTTTTAGTGGCTACACCTTC
>TRBJ2-1|NA|TRBV6-4|NA
CASSETKDGAYNEQFF
TGTGCCAGCAGTGAGACTAAGGACGGGGCTTACAATGAGCAGTTCTTC
>TRBJ2-2|once|TRBV9|TRBD1
CASSADRGNTGELFF
TGTGCCAGCAGCGCGGACAGGGGAAACACCGGGGAGCTGTTTTTT
>TRBJ2-3|NA|TRBV14|TRBD2
CASSQLAGGMIGTDTQYF
TGTGCCAGCAGCCAACTAGCGGGGGGTATGATTGGAACAGATACGCAGTATTTT
>TRBJ1-1|few|TRBV10-1|TRBD1
CARNSPGQGQFRNTEAFF
TGCGCCAGGAACTCCCCGGGACAGGGACAGTTTAGGAACACTGAAGCTTTCTTT
>TRBJ2-3|NA|TRBV27|TRBD2
CASSRSGWYYTDTQYF
TGTGCCAGCAGTCGTAGCGGGTGGTACTACACAGATACGCAGTATTTT
>TRBJ2-1|NA|TRBV6-5|NA
CASSYSGTSYNEQFF
TGTGCCAGCAGTTACTCGGGGACTTCCTACAATGAGCAGTTCTTC
>TRBJ2-5|NA|TRBV27|TRBD1
CASSYAEGQGGSETQYF
TGTGCCAGCAGCTACGCCGAAGGACAGGGGGGAAGTGAGACCCAGTACTTC
>TRBJ1-2|NA|TRBV9|TRBD1
CASSGTGEGFYGYTF
TGTGCCAGCAGCGGAACAGGGGAAGGGTTTTATGGCTACACCTTC
>TRBJ1-5|NA|TRBV4-1|NA
CASSQRAGWPQHF
TGCGCCAGCAGCCAGAGGGCCGGTTGGCCCCAGCATTTT
>TRBJ1-1|NA|TRBV5-1|NA
CASSLAADTEAFF
TGCGCCAGCAGCTTGGCGGCGGACACTGAAGCTTTCTTT
>TRBJ1-2|NA|TRBV5-8|NA
CASTLQGDYGYTF
TGTGCCAGCACATTACAGGGAGACTATGGCTACACCTTC
>TRBJ2-3|NA|TRBV29-1|NA
CSVAYGSTGTRFTDTQYF
TGCAGCGTTGCCTATGGCTCCACCGGGACTCGATTCACAGATACGCAGTATTTT
>TRBJ1-2|NA|TRBV7-2|NA
CASSLARTYGYTF
TGTGCCAGCAGCTTAGCGCGAACCTATGGCTACACCTTC
>TRBJ1-5|NA|TRBV6-1|NA
CASSEHPPGSNQPQHF
TGTGCCAGCAGTGAACACCCCCCGGGAAGCAATCAGCCCCAGCATTTT
>TRBJ2-3|NA|TRBV20-1|NA
CSASDGTQYF
TGCAGTGCTAGCGACGGTACGCAGTATTTT
>TRBJ2-3|NA|TRBV4-1|TRBD1
CASSQVSGTGGSDTQYF
TGCGCCAGCAGCCAAGTCTCCGGGACAGGGGGTTCCGATACGCAGTATTTT
>TRBJ2-3|NA|TRBV6-6|NA
CASSLDPRTDTQYF
TGTGCCAGCAGTTTGGACCCCCGCACAGATACGCAGTATTTT
>TRBJ1-5|NA|TRBV5-1|NA
CASSYEGSNQPQHF
TGCGCCAGCAGCTACGAAGGGAGCAATCAGCCCCAGCATTTT
>TRBJ2-5|NA|TRBV6-5|NA
CASRETGTQYF
TGTGCCAGCAGAGAGACCGGGACCCAGTACTTC
>TRBJ1-2|NA|TRBV2|TRBD1
CASSYRQGLEGYTF
TGTGCCAGCAGTTACCGACAGGGTCTTGAAGGCTACACCTTC
>TRBJ2-3|NA|TRBV4-3|TRBD2
CASSSSGGVYTQYF
TGCGCCAGCAGTAGTAGCGGGGGGGTCTATACGCAGTATTTT